One TCR beta chain is described in this entry. Its target antigen remains unknown. The germline gene is not matched at one end of the junction; a read error may be the cause. CDR1 is given as MDHEN and CDR2 as SYDVKM, both from the germline V gene. Spanning cysteine to phenylalanine, the CDR3 consists of 14 amino acids. This entry keeps only the CDR3 DNA: 42 bases, framed from base 1. The data were taken from a study of blood T cell repertoires in COVID-19 (dated by TCRdb to 2020 to 2021). At the level of the whole study: Samples covering the acute and convalescent phases of COVID-19 were provided by collaborators in the United States, Italy and Spain. The prospective study material was composed of cDNA or gDNA derived from T cells, B-cell-depleted T cells, or PBMCs. Deeply sampled blood TCRbeta repertoires from subjects exposed to, actively infected with, or recovered from COVID-19 were included in the dataset. The repertoires were released in a freely available public database intended as a resource for research on the immune response to SARS-CoV-2. Samples were obtained from the ongoing ImmuneRACE study (first 160 participants) and from over a thousand subjects provided by 6 global collaborators. A de-identified subject ID, COVID-19 status, age in years and sex were almost always included in the sample metadata. Where HLA class I and class II types were available, the types were taken from metadata supplied by the sample provider, not from assay-based typing. On the study overall, not on this receptor specifically: How much clinical and demographic metadata was included differed by source and by participant, and the metadata was provided uncurated.

One collaborating source in Seattle enrolled patients while the patients were actively infected and followed the patients over time throughout the course of disease. Whole blood was collected in K2EDTA tubes by collaborating institutions according to the institutions' own protocols. For TCRbeta analysis, collaborators shipped samples as frozen whole blood, isolated PBMCs, or DNA extracted from either of those sample types. TCRbeta CDR3 regions were amplified from genomic DNA by means of the immunoSEQ Assay, a bias-controlled multiplex PCR. The authors' analysis ran thus. Within the assay, amplification of reference gene primers was used to estimate how many nucleated cells each sample contained. Sequence reads were collapsed and filtered to measure the absolute abundance of every unique TCRbeta CDR3 rearrangement. For each sample, productive Simpson clonality was calculated as the square root of Simpson's diversity index across productive rearrangements. Not all clones reach the TCRdb copy of this immuneACCESS table, which keeps in-frame sequences only. Checked studies attribute under half of the gap to unresolved V genes and leave the rest unexplained. The DNA gave D and trimming, while V, J and clone size come from that table. Counted in this sample were roughly 350,000 clones; around 87% of them appeared once. More than 9% of the sample is held by the ten biggest clonotypes.

This clonotype was sampled from a woman between 25 and 40 years old with COVID-19, enrolled during active disease. Input material: peripheral blood. The chain is encoded by TRBV28 joined to TRBJ1-5, with no D gene named confidently. Here is the DNA: TGTGCTAGCACCATAGTTACCGGGTCTCAGCCCCAGCATTTT. It specifies CASTIVTGSQPQHF. With the portions outside the CDR3 filled from the reference TRBV28 and TRBJ1-5 genes, the complete variable region becomes DVKVTQSSRYLVKRTGEKVFLECVQDMDHENMFWYRQDPGLGLRLIYFSYDVKMKEKGDIPEGYSVSREKKERFSLILESASTNQTSMYLCASTIVTGSQPQHFGDGTRLSIL.